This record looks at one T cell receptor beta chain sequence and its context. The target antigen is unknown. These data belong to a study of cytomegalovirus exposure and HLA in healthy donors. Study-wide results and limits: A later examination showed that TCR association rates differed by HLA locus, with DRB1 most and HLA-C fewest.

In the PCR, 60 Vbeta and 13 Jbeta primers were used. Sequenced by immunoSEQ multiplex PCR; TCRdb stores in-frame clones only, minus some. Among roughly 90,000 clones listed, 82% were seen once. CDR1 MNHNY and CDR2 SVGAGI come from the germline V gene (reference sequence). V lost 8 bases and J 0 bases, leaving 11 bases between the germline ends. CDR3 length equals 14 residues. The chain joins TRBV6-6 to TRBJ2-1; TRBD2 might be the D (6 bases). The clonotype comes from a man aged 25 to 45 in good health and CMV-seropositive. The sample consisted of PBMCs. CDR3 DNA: TGTGCCAGCGGGTTAGCGGACTCCTACAATGAGCAGTTCTTC. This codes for CASGLADSYNEQFF.